This passage covers 18 T cell receptor beta chains from one sample sequenced in a study of blood T cell repertoires in COVID-19. Assay used: immunoSEQ multiplex PCR; TCRdb lists only in-frame clones, some missing. This sample yields hundreds of thousands of clones, of which 86% are seen a single time; over 1.1% belongs to the top ten. The sample comprised peripheral blood. The source is a woman in her twenties or thirties with active or convalescent COVID-19.

This clone has a single count. The chain carries TRBV19 and TRBJ1-1; D call uncertain. The V gene's germline CDR1 is LNHDA and CDR2 SQIVND (reference sequence). V lost 7 bases, J lost 0 bases, and 9 bases lay in between. The CDR3 length is 13 residues. The CDR3 reads CASTAYLNTEAFF. The CDR3 bases are TGTGCCAGTACAGCGTACCTGAACACTGAAGCTTTCTTT.

This clone was counted a single time. V usage is TRBV10-3 and J usage is TRBJ1-1, with 9 bases identical to TRBD1. The ends lost 9 bases at V and 0 bases at J; junction bases unmatched: 14. The germline CDR1 and CDR2 sequences are ENHRY and SYGVKD. The length of the CDR3 is 17 residues. The CDR3 spells CAISAGGQGPMNTEAFF. The CDR3, as DNA: TGTGCCATTTCCGCTGGGGGACAGGGACCAATGAACACTGAAGCTTTCTTT.

The CDR3 nucleotides are TGTGCCAGCAGCCTAGCGGGAGGGCCGGATACGCAGTATTTT. It specifies CASSLAGGPDTQYF. The chain carries TRBV6-4 and TRBJ2-3, with TRBD2 identical over 12 bases. This CDR3 comprises 14 residues. With V trimmed by 6 bases and J by 6 bases, 4 bases remained unmatched. The germline CDR1 and CDR2 sequences are MRHNA and SNTAGT.

The V and J genes are TRBV19 and TRBJ2-3; 8 bases fit TRBD2. CDR3 length equals 15 residues. V lost 9 bases to trimming and J lost 3 bases; unmatched junction nucleotides: 11. Germline V gives CDR1 LNHDA, CDR2 SQIVND (reference sequence). CDR3 sequence reads: CASRDGGATTDTQYF. The DNA of the CDR3 is TGTGCCAGCAGAGACGGGGGGGCGACGACAGATACGCAGTATTTT.

V gene TRBV27 combines with J gene TRBJ1-1; TRBD1 might be the D (5 bases). This CDR3 is 14 amino acids long. The V end was cut by 4 bases, the J end by 1 base, with 10 bases between. CDR1 and CDR2 from the germline V gene are MNHEY and SMNVEV (reference sequence). The CDR3 DNA sequence: TGTGCCAGCAGTTATACAGGAGAGAACACTGAAGCTTTCTTT. Translated, it gives CASSYTGENTEAFF.

The chain recombines TRBV19 with TRBJ2-1; maybe TRBD2 (6 bases). V was clipped by 3 bases and J by 1 base, with 10 bases between them. From germline, CDR1 is LNHDA and CDR2 SQIVND (reference sequence). This CDR3 has 15 amino acids. CDR3 bases: TGTGCCAGTAGTATTAAGGAGGGGTCCTACAATGAGCAGTTCTTC. This codes for CASSIKEGSYNEQFF.

The chain couples TRBV5-5 to TRBJ1-5; 12 bases are shared with TRBD1. V trimming: 5 bases; J trimming: 6 bases; junction bases outside the gene matches: 9. Looked up from germline, CDR1 is SGHKS and CDR2 is YYEKEE (reference sequence). CDR3 length: 16 amino acids. CDR3 loop: CASSWGDRGLGQPQHF. In DNA form, the CDR3 reads TGTGCCAGCAGTTGGGGGGACAGGGGGCTTGGTCAGCCCCAGCATTTT.

The V and J genes are TRBV19 and TRBJ1-1; TRBD1 might be the D (6 bases). The V gene's germline CDR1 is LNHDA and CDR2 SQIVND (reference sequence). The CDR3 is made up of 14 amino acids. Trimming cost V 6 bases and J 2 bases, with 13 bases left between them. Here the CDR3 DNA reads TGTGCCAGTAGCCCCAGGGGCTACAACACTGAAGCTTTCTTT. It codes for CASSPRGYNTEAFF.

The chain couples TRBV5-1 to TRBJ1-2; unclear D gene. The germline V gene has CDR1 SGHRS and CDR2 YFSETQ. CDR3 length: 13 amino acids. V lost 4 bases to trimming and J lost 5 bases, with 12 bases between them. CDR3 in amino acids: CASSVDVLYGYTF. CDR3 coding DNA: TGCGCCAGCAGCGTGGACGTCCTATATGGCTACACCTTC.

Only a few counts were recorded for this clone. The V call is TRBV10-3, the J call TRBJ1-2; tentative D call: TRBD1 (6 bases). Germline V gives CDR1 ENHRY, CDR2 SYGVKD. The ends were cut back, 0 bases at V and 8 bases at J, with 13 bases in the middle. This CDR3 is 14 amino acids long. Here the CDR3 DNA reads TGTGCCATCAGTGAGTCTCCGAACAGGGAAGGCTACACCTTC. Amino acids: CAISESPNREGYTF.

This clone was observed a few times. The chain joins TRBV19 to TRBJ1-5; TRBD1 aligns across 10 bases. This CDR3 has 13 residues. The germline V gene has CDR1 LNHDA and CDR2 SQIVND (reference sequence). With V trimmed by 3 bases and J by 12 bases, 5 bases remained unmatched. The CDR3 sequence: CASSMAGDRGQHF. In DNA form, the CDR3 reads TGTGCCAGTAGTATGGCCGGGGACAGGGGCCAGCATTTT. Full variable domain (remainder filled in from reference TRBV19 and TRBJ1-5): DGGITQSPKYLFRKEGQNVTLSCEQNLNHDAMYWYRQDPGQGLRLIYYSQIVNDFQKGDIAEGYSVSREKKESFPLTVTSAQKNPTAFYLCASSMAGDRGQHFGDGTRLSIL.

This chain connects TRBV5-6 to TRBJ2-3, with TRBD2 matching 7 bases. The V gene end was trimmed by 4 bases and the J gene end by 6 bases; junction bases not matched to a gene: 8. Germline-derived CDR1 and CDR2 are SGHDT and YYEEEE. The CDR3 extends over 14 amino acids. CDR3 sequence: CASSGGLGLDTQYF. In DNA, the CDR3 is TGTGCCAGCAGCGGAGGACTAGGCTTGGATACGCAGTATTTT.

J is TRBJ1-1 and V is TRBV6-6; 7 nucleotides align to TRBD1. This CDR3 comprises 16 residues. The V segment lost 5 bases and the J segment 1 base; nucleotides outside the gene matches: 10. Per the germline V gene, CDR1 is MNHNY and CDR2 is SVGAGI (reference sequence). CDR3 sequence (DNA): TGTGCCAGCAGTCGAGACACCGGGACAGCGAACACTGAAGCTTTCTTT. Amino acid sequence: CASSRDTGTANTEAFF.

V is TRBV25-1 and J is TRBJ2-5; 10 positions agree with TRBD2. This CDR3 region has 18 residues. Looked up from germline, CDR1 is MGHDK and CDR2 is SYGVNS. With V trimmed by 5 bases and J by 4 bases, 16 bases remained unmatched. CDR3 coding DNA: TGTGCCAGCAGTACCCCTCGTTCACTAGCGGGAATCGGAGAGACCCAGTACTTC. Translating it yields CASSTPRSLAGIGETQYF. The variable domain in full, completed from reference TRBV25-1 and TRBJ2-5, reads EADIYQTPRYLVIGTGKKITLECSQTMGHDKMYWYQQDPGMELHLIHYSYGVNSTEKGDLSSESTVSRIRTEHFPLTLESARPSHTSQYLCASSTPRSLAGIGETQYFGPGTRLLVL.

The chain joins TRBV11-3 to TRBJ2-5; D ambiguous. Germline assignment: CDR1 SGHNT and CDR2 YENEEA. V shed 5 bases and J shed 2 bases, with 9 bases lying between them. The CDR3 consists of 13 residues. DNA for the CDR3: TGTGCCAGCAGCCCTCCCGGGCAAGAGACCCAGTACTTC. Translated, it gives CASSPPGQETQYF.

This rearrangement joins TRBV5-1 to TRBJ1-2; 8 bases match TRBD1. J was trimmed by 2 bases and V by 3 bases; bases with no gene match: 9. The CDR3 has 16 residues. Germline CDR1 reads SGHRS; CDR2 reads YFSETQ. In DNA, the CDR3 is TGCGCCAGCAGCTCTGGGGGGCCAGGGGGCAACTATGGCTACACCTTC. It codes for CASSSGGPGGNYGYTF.

The rearrangement links TRBV30 to TRBJ2-7, with 13 bases fitting TRBD2. CDR1 GTSNPN and CDR2 SVGIG come from the germline V gene (reference sequence). This CDR3 has 15 amino acids. V dropped 2 bases and J dropped 4; count of bases not matched to a gene: 5. CDR3 coding DNA: TGTGCCTGGAGTCCGGGACTAGCGGGAAAGTACGAGCAGTACTTC. This codes for CAWSPGLAGKYEQYF.

The J gene is TRBJ1-6, the V gene TRBV30, with 8 positions matching TRBD1. From germline, CDR1 is GTSNPN and CDR2 SVGIG (reference sequence). The J segment lost 7 bases and the V segment lost 7 bases, leaving 3 bases of the junction unmatched. This CDR3 contains 12 residues. The CDR3 DNA sequence: TGTGCCTCGACAGGGGTGAATTCACCCCTCCACTTT. It is translated as CASTGVNSPLHF.